This entry describes one T cell receptor (beta chain). Its antigen is still unknown. The CDR3 contains 12 residues. CDR1 is MNHNS, CDR2 SASEGT, per germline. V lost 5 bases to trimming and J lost 4 bases, with 8 bases between them. The data derive from a study of cytomegalovirus exposure and HLA in healthy donors. Findings and caveats of the study: In an earlier analysis, in approximately 570 donors, most V segments appeared productive either ~90% or ~30% of the time.

A multiplex PCR was run with 60 Vbeta primers and 13 Jbeta primers. Generated by immunoSEQ multiplex PCR, the TCRdb table keeps only in-frame clones and is missing some. The profile shows 170,000 or so clones, around 77% of them singletons. The clonotype comes from a woman aged 50 to 60 in good health and CMV-seropositive. The chain has TRBV6-1 and TRBJ2-5; D uncertain. Material: PBMCs. CDR3 sequence (DNA): TGTGCCAGCAGTATCCTAATAGAGACCCAGTACTTC. Translated, it gives CASSILIETQYF.